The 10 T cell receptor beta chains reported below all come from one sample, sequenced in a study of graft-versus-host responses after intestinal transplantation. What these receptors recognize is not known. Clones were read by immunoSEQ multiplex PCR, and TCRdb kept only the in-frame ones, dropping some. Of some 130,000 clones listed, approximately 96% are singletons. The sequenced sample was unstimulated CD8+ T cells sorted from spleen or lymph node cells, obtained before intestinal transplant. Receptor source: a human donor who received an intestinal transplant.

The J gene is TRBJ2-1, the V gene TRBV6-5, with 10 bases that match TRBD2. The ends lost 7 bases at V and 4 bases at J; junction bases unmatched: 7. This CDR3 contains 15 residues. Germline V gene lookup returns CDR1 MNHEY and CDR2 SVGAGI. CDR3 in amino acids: CASTETSGLYNEQFF. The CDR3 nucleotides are TGTGCCAGCACCGAGACTAGCGGGCTTTACAATGAGCAGTTCTTC.

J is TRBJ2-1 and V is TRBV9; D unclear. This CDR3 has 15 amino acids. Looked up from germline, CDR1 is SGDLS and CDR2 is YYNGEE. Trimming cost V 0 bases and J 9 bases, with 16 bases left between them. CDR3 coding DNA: TGTGCCAGCAGCGTAGCGAGACCCGGACGGACTGAGCAGTTCTTC. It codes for CASSVARPGRTEQFF. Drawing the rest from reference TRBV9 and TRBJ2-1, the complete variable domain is DSGVTQTPKHLITATGQRVTLRCSPRSGDLSVYWYQQSLDQGLQFLIQYYNGEERAKGNILERFSAQQFPDLHSELNLSSLELGDSALYFCASSVARPGRTEQFFGPGTRLTVL.

The CDR3 nucleotides read TGTGCCACCAGCAGAGGGCTAGCGGGAATAAGTGAGCAGTTCTTC. Residues: CATSRGLAGISEQFF. The gene calls are TRBV15 and TRBJ2-1; 9 bases match TRBD2. Germline values: CDR1 LNHNV, CDR2 YYDKDF (reference sequence). This CDR3 spans 15 amino acids. Trimming at V came to 1 base and at J to 9 bases, leaving 7 bases not matched to a gene.

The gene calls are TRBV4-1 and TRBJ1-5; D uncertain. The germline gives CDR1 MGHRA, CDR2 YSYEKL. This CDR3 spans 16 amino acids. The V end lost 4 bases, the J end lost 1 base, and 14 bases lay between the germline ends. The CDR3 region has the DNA TGCGCCAGCAGCCCTTGGATTTGGGTGAGCAATCAGCCCCAGCATTTT. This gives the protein CASSPWIWVSNQPQHF.

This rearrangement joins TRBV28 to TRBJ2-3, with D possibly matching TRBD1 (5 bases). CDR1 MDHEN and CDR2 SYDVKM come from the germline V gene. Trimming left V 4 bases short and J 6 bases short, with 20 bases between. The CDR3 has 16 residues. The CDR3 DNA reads TGTGCCAGCAGTTCCCCCCCGAGCAGACCAGGGGATACGCAGTATTTT. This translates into CASSSPPSRPGDTQYF.

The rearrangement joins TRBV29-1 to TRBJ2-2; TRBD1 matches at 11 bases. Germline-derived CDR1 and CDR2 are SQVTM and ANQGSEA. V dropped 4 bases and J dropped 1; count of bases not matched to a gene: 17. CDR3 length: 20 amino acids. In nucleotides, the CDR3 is TGCAGCGTTGGAAAAACGGGACAGGGGGAAAGAGTCAAGAACACCGGGGAGCTGTTTTTT. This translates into CSVGKTGQGERVKNTGELFF.

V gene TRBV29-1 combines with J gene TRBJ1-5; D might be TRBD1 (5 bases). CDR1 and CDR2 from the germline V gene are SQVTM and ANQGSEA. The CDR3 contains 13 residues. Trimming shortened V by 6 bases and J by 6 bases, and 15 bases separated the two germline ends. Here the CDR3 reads CSVGSGMGQPQHF. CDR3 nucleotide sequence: TGCAGCGTGGGGTCAGGGATGGGTCAGCCCCAGCATTTT.

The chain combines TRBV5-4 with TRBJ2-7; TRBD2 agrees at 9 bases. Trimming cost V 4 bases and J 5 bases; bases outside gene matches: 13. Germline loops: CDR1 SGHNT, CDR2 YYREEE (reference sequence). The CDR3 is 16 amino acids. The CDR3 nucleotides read TGTGCCAGCAGCCCCCGGACTAGCGCAAAAGGGGACGAGCAGTACTTC. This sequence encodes CASSPRTSAKGDEQYF.

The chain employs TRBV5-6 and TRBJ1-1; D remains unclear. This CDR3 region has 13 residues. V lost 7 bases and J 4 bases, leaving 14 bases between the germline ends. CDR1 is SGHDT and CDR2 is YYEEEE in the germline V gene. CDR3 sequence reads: CASLILEGTEAFF. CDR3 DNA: TGTGCCAGCCTCATTTTGGAGGGCACTGAAGCTTTCTTT.

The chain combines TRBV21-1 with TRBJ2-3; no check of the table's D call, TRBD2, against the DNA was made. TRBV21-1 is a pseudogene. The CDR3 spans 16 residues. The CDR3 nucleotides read TGTGCCAGCAGCAAAGAGGGACTACTAGTGAGAGATACGCAGTATTTT. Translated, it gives CASSKEGLLVRDTQYF.